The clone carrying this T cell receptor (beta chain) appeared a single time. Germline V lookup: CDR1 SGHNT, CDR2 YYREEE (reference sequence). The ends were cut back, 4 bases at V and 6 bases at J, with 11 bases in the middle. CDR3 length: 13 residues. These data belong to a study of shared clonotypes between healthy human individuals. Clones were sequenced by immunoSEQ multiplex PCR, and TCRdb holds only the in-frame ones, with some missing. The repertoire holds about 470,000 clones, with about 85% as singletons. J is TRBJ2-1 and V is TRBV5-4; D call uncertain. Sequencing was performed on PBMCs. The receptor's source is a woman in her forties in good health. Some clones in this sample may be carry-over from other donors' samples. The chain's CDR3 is CASSPNYPNEQFF. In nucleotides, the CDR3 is TGTGCCAGCAGCCCCAACTACCCCAATGAGCAGTTCTTC.